This passage covers 31 T cell receptor beta chains from one sample sequenced in a study of T cells in Graves' hyperthyroidism and ophthalmopathy. RNA transcripts yielded amplified TCR beta CDR3 regions. Researchers ran a first-round RT-PCR on the TCR CDR3 using the HTBI primer set. TCRdb recomputed calls from the multiplex PCR reads with MiXCR, one row per CDR3 protein. This table has around 600,000 distinct CDR3 sequences, roughly 15% appearing once. What was sequenced was blood. The receptors stem from a woman aged 45-60 years with Graves' ophthalmopathy.

There are a few counts of this clonotype. The chain carries TRBV6-2 or TRBV6-3 and TRBJ1-1; the match to TRBD1 covers 10 bases. CDR1 and CDR2 from the germline V gene are MNHEY and SVGEGT. The CDR3 spans 15 residues. V lost 3 bases, J lost 4 bases, and 5 bases stayed unmatched. The CDR3 coding sequence is TGTGCCAGCAGTTATCGGGACAGGGGATCCACTGAAGCTTTCTTT. This gives the protein CASSYRDRGSTEAFF.

This clonotype was found many times. The chain carries TRBV3-1 and TRBJ1-1; 7 nucleotides agree with TRBD1. Unmatched junction bases numbered 16, after V lost 5 bases and J lost 4 bases. The CDR3 contains 17 residues. Looked up from germline, CDR1 is LGHDT and CDR2 is YNNKEL (reference sequence). CDR3 sequence: CASSEPGQLYVGTEAFF. The CDR3 DNA is TGTGCCAGCAGCGAACCGGGACAGTTGTACGTTGGCACTGAAGCTTTCTTT.

This clonotype occurred many times. The chain joins TRBV3-1 to TRBJ2-3; weak D call: TRBD1 (6 bases). The V and J ends lost 3 bases and 3 bases respectively, with 13 bases between them. The CDR3 has 15 amino acids. CDR1 and CDR2 from the germline V gene are LGHDT and YNNKEL (reference sequence). This CDR3 reads CASSQGALATDTQYF. The CDR3 DNA reads as TGTGCCAGCAGCCAGGGGGCCCTAGCTACAGATACGCAGTATTTT.

Of note for this clonotype: A clone one base away is much larger, so this may be a read error. V is TRBV30 and J is TRBJ1-5; 9 nucleotides match TRBD1. The V and J ends lost 2 bases and 0 bases, in that order; junction bases with no gene match: 5. Germline V gene data show CDR1 as GTSNPN and CDR2 as SVGIG (reference sequence). This CDR3 spans 16 amino acids. The CDR3 region has the DNA TGTGCCTGGAGTTCACGGACAGGGGATAGCAATCAGCCCCAGCATTTT. Amino acids: CAWSSRTGDSNQPQHF.

This clonotype showed up many times. The chain links TRBV18 to TRBJ1-1, with a possible D match to TRBD1 (6 bases). The V gene lost 0 bases and the J gene lost 8 bases, with 16 bases spanning the gap. The V gene's germline CDR1 is KGHSH and CDR2 LQKENI. This CDR3 has 15 amino acids. CDR3 in DNA: TGTGCCAGCTCACCACCGTCGACCAGGGGAGGGGAAGCTTTCTTT. Translated: CASSPPSTRGGEAFF.

The J gene is TRBJ1-5, the V gene TRBV19, with D possibly matching TRBD1 (6 bases). The CDR3 runs 15 residues. Germline V gene data show CDR1 as LNHDA and CDR2 as SQIVND (reference sequence). Trimming took 7 bases from V and 1 from J, leaving 14 bases between them. CDR3 in amino acids: CASTNRDRSNQPQHF. The CDR3 bases are TGTGCCAGTACCAACCGCGACAGGAGCAATCAGCCCCAGCATTTT.

This clonotype was recorded many times. The chain links TRBV6-2 or TRBV6-3 to TRBJ2-7; D unresolved. The CDR3 runs 14 residues. The germline V and J ends were trimmed by 8 bases and 0 bases, with 14 bases remaining between them. Germline assignment: CDR1 MNHEY and CDR2 SVGEGT. The CDR3 region is CASVLSVSSYEQYF. The CDR3 DNA is TGTGCCAGCGTGTTAAGCGTGAGCTCCTACGAGCAGTACTTC.

This clonotype has ten or more counts. The CDR3 DNA follows: TGCGCCAGCAGCTTGGGGGGACAGGCCCGCTCTGGAAACACCATATATTTT. This encodes CASSLGGQARSGNTIYF. The chain carries TRBV5-1 and TRBJ1-3; TRBD1 agrees at 8 bases. This CDR3 has 17 residues. Per germline, CDR1 SGHRS and CDR2 YFSETQ. With 0 bases clipped from V and 0 bases from J, the junction kept 5 bases outside the gene matches.

This clonotype appeared many times. The rearrangement joins TRBV5-1 to TRBJ1-2; 7 bases map to TRBD1. Germline V lookup: CDR1 SGHRS, CDR2 YFSETQ. The V and J ends lost 4 bases and 12 bases, in that order; junction bases with no gene match: 12. CDR3 size: 13 residues. The CDR3 DNA reads TGCGCCAGCAGCCCGGACAGGCGGGAAGGTGACACCTTC. Translation: CASSPDRREGDTF. Full variable domain (missing parts from reference TRBV5-1 and TRBJ1-2): KAGVTQTPRYLIKTRGQQVTLSCSPISGHRSVSWYQQTPGQGLQFLFEYFSETQRNKGNFPGRFSGRQFSNSRSEMNVSTLELGDSALYLCASSPDRREGDTFGSGTRLTVV.

This clonotype was recorded a few times. This chain connects TRBV19 to TRBJ1-1, with a tentative D call TRBD1 (5 bases). CDR1 is LNHDA, CDR2 SQIVND, per germline (reference sequence). The CDR3 contains 16 residues. V was trimmed by 3 bases and J by 2 bases, leaving 16 bases between them. Here the CDR3 reads CASSIGPGGGNTEAFF. The CDR3 DNA reads TGTGCCAGTAGTATTGGTCCCGGGGGAGGAAACACTGAAGCTTTCTTT.

This clonotype has a count of ten or more. The chain recombines TRBV7-2 with TRBJ1-1; D is perhaps TRBD1 (5 bases). Deletions cut 3 bases from V and 11 bases from J, with 13 bases between. The V gene's germline CDR1 is SGHTA and CDR2 FQGNSA. The CDR3 consists of 12 residues. The CDR3 reads CASSFRGDGAFF. In DNA form, the CDR3 reads TGTGCCAGCAGCTTCCGCGGGGACGGGGCTTTCTTT.

In its sample, this clonotype was seen many times. The chain recombines TRBV4-2 with TRBJ2-7; 9 bases agree with TRBD1. The V gene's germline CDR1 is LGHNA and CDR2 YNFKEQ. The V and J ends lost 0 bases and 5 bases, in that order; junction bases with no gene match: 5. This CDR3 is 15 amino acids long. The CDR3 region has the DNA TGTGCCAGCAGCCAAGAAGGACAGGGGCATGACGAGCAGTACTTC. Its translation: CASSQEGQGHDEQYF.

Comments on this clonotype: Germline is not matched at one junction end, which may reflect a read error. The rearrangement joins TRBV27 to TRBJ1-5; the D gene is possibly TRBD1 (6 bases). The CDR3 has 21 residues. CDR1 and CDR2 (germline): MNHEY, SMNVEV (reference sequence). DNA for the CDR3: TGTTCCAGCAGTTTATCGGGGAGAAACAGGGCTTTACCCCCACCGCTTCAGCCCCAGCATTTT. Its protein is CSSSLSGRNRALPPPLQPQHF.

This clonotype was detected many times. The V and J genes are TRBV6-2 or TRBV6-3 and TRBJ1-1; 7 positions match TRBD1. The junction had 7 bases not matched to a gene; V was cut back by 6 bases and J by 6 bases. Germline CDR1 reads MNHEY; CDR2 reads SVGEGT. This CDR3 region has 13 residues. DNA of the CDR3: TGTGCCAGCAGGAGACAGGGCGGGCCTGAAGCTTTCTTT. This sequence encodes CASRRQGGPEAFF.

This clonotype was observed many times. This CDR3 is CASSLTDPYNEQFF. CDR3 nucleotide sequence: TGTGCCAGCAGCTTAACAGACCCATACAATGAGCAGTTCTTC. J is TRBJ2-1 and V is TRBV11-3; D gene uncertain. The CDR3 has 14 residues. Germline CDR1 SGHNT, CDR2 YENEEA. Trimming removed 2 bases at V and 4 bases at J, with 9 bases between.

This clonotype was counted ten times or more. The chain joins TRBV6-2 or TRBV6-3 to TRBJ2-5; maybe TRBD1 (6 bases). Germline CDR1 reads MNHEY; CDR2 reads SVGEGT. The CDR3 runs 13 residues. Trimming removed 5 bases at V and 5 bases at J, with 12 bases between. CDR3 in DNA: TGTGCCAGCAGTACACAGGGTTCGGAGACCCAGTACTTC. This translates into CASSTQGSETQYF.

V is TRBV2 and J is TRBJ1-6; D is ambiguous. The CDR3 is 13 amino acids. V was clipped by 5 bases and J by 7 bases, with 9 bases between them. Germline assignment: CDR1 SNHLY and CDR2 FYNNEI. This chain's CDR3 is CASSPTLNSPLHF. In DNA form, the CDR3 reads TGTGCCAGCAGTCCAACCTTAAATTCACCCCTCCACTTT.

This clonotype showed up just a few times. The chain employs TRBV20-1 and TRBJ2-2; D could derive from TRBD1 or TRBD2 (5 bases each). CDR3 length: 13 residues. Trimming removed 4 bases from V and 4 bases from J, with 10 bases in between. Germline values: CDR1 DFQATT, CDR2 SNEGSKA (reference sequence). CDR3 nucleotides: TGCAGTGCTAACCGGGACGTCACCGGGGAGCTGTTTTTT. Translating it yields CSANRDVTGELFF.

The J gene is TRBJ2-1, the V gene TRBV20-1, with unresolved D. The CDR3 has 15 residues. Germline CDR1 is DFQATT and CDR2 is SNEGSKA (reference sequence). CDR3 nucleotide sequence: TGCGGCATAACGAAGCTATCGAGCTCCTACAATGAGCAGTTCTTC. This gives the protein CGITKLSSSYNEQFF.

Many counts were recorded for this clonotype. The CDR3 here is CASTRGLADTGELFF. The CDR3 DNA follows: TGTGCCAGCACCAGAGGACTAGCGGACACCGGGGAGCTGTTTTTT. This sequence joins TRBV12-3 or TRBV12-4 and TRBJ2-2; 10 bases line up with TRBD2. This CDR3 is built from 15 residues. V was pared by 7 bases and J by 3 bases, with 5 bases of the junction left unmatched.

In this sample, this clonotype turned up many times. This chain connects TRBV28 to TRBJ1-1, with D perhaps matching TRBD1 (5 bases). Trimming cost V 5 bases and J 4 bases, with 11 bases left between them. Germline loops: CDR1 MDHEN, CDR2 SYDVKM. This CDR3 spans 13 amino acids. Here the CDR3 DNA reads TGTGCCAGCAGTGAAACAGGTCCCACTGAAGCTTTCTTT. Protein product: CASSETGPTEAFF.

This clonotype showed up many times. This rearrangement joins TRBV7-2 to TRBJ1-1; D gene ambiguous. Trimming pared 5 bases from V and 0 bases from J, leaving 22 bases between. This CDR3 comprises 18 residues. From germline, CDR1 is SGHTA and CDR2 FQGNSA. CDR3 sequence: CASSPPDTRRYLNTEAFF. In DNA, the CDR3 is TGTGCCAGCAGCCCACCAGATACTCGACGGTACCTGAACACTGAAGCTTTCTTT. The complete variable domain, with remaining parts taken from reference TRBV7-2 and TRBJ1-1, reads GAGVSQSPSNKVTEKGKDVELRCDPISGHTALYWYRQSLGQGLEFLIYFQGNSAPDKSGLPSDRFSAERTGGSVSTLTIQRTQQEDSAVYLCASSPPDTRRYLNTEAFFGQGTRLTVV.

This clonotype was detected many times. The J gene is TRBJ2-2, the V gene TRBV7-8; D is unclear. Germline V lookup: CDR1 SGHVS, CDR2 FQNEAQ. V shed 4 bases and J shed 4 bases, with 7 bases lying between them. The CDR3 extends over 13 amino acids. The CDR3 reads CASSSIVTGELFF. The DNA for the CDR3 is TGTGCCAGCAGCTCAATCGTCACCGGGGAGCTGTTTTTT.

This clonotype has only a few counts. This chain uses TRBV11-1 with TRBJ2-7, with 8 bases lining up with TRBD1. The germline V gene encodes CDR1 SGHAT and CDR2 FQDESV (reference sequence). Losses at the gene ends were 3 bases for V and 4 bases for J; bases not matched to a gene: 8. The CDR3 is made up of 15 amino acids. CDR3 in DNA: TGTGCCAGCAGCTTGCTACAGGGGGAAGGGTACGAGCAGTACTTC. Residues: CASSLLQGEGYEQYF.

This clonotype came up many times. The CDR3 sequence is CASSLRRLAGGPGNEQFF. The CDR3 DNA reads as TGTGCCAGCAGCTTAAGGCGACTAGCGGGAGGGCCCGGGAATGAGCAGTTCTTC. The chain links TRBV7-3 to TRBJ2-1; 14 bases agree with TRBD2. V lost 1 base and J lost 7; bases outside the gene matches: 9. The V gene's germline CDR1 is SGHTA and CDR2 FQGTGA. This CDR3 has 18 residues.

As concerns this clonotype: At one end the junction does not follow the germline gene, possibly because of a read error. The J gene is TRBJ2-6, the V gene TRBV5-8; D is perhaps TRBD1 (5 bases). Looked up from germline, CDR1 is SGHTS and CDR2 is YDEGEE. This CDR3 region has 16 residues. CDR3 sequence: CASSLDPGTGANVLTF. The CDR3 bases are TGCGCCAGCAGCTTGGATCCAGGGACTGGGGCCAACGTCCTGACTTTC. The entire variable domain, with the rest obtained from reference TRBV5-8 and TRBJ2-6, is as follows: EAGVTQSPTHLIKTRGQQATLRCSPISGHTSVYWYQQALGLGLQFLLWYDEGEERNRGNFPPRFSGRQFPNYSSELNVNALELEDSALYLCASSLDPGTGANVLTFGAGSRLTVL.

This clonotype showed up just a few times. The chain joins TRBV29-1 to TRBJ1-2; D gene uncertain. The CDR3 has 10 residues. CDR1 is SQVTM, CDR2 ANQGSEA, per germline. Deletions cut 7 bases from V and 6 bases from J, with 9 bases between. The CDR3 loop reads CSGWKDGYTF. In DNA form, the CDR3 reads TGCAGCGGATGGAAGGATGGCTACACCTTC.

This clonotype was recorded a few times. The J gene is TRBJ2-7, the V gene TRBV9; 7 bases align to TRBD2. The CDR3 contains 14 residues. J gave up 3 bases and V 3 bases, and 6 bases lay outside the gene matches. CDR1 and CDR2 from the germline V gene are SGDLS and YYNGEE. CDR3 loop: CASSGGGALYEQYF. The CDR3 DNA is TGTGCCAGCAGCGGGGGGGGAGCCCTCTACGAGCAGTACTTC.

This clonotype was picked up many times. The gene calls are TRBV27 and TRBJ2-7; 10 bases line up with TRBD1. The trim removed 5 bases at V and 5 bases at J, leaving 6 bases unmatched. The CDR3 contains 14 residues. Germline V CDR1 and CDR2: MNHEY, SMNVEV (reference sequence). The CDR3 is CASSRQGANNEQYF. The CDR3 coding sequence is TGTGCCAGCAGTCGACAGGGGGCGAACAACGAGCAGTACTTC.

This clonotype was seen ten or more times. The V and J genes are TRBV6-1 and TRBJ2-5; a weak D match, TRBD2 (5 bases). Germline lookup yields CDR1 MNHNS and CDR2 SASEGT. This CDR3 has 15 residues. V was trimmed by 3 bases and J by 4 bases, leaving 15 bases between them. The CDR3 DNA follows: TGTGCCAGCAGTGACGGTAGGAGGCCGGGAGAGACCCAGTACTTC. It is translated as CASSDGRRPGETQYF.

This clonotype was found many times. V is TRBV7-2 and J is TRBJ1-1; D not certain. CDR3 length: 12 amino acids. Germline assignment: CDR1 SGHTA and CDR2 FQGNSA. The V gene lost 5 bases and the J gene lost 7 bases, with 11 bases spanning the gap. CDR3 nucleotide sequence: TGTGCCAGCAGCCCAGACTCTGGTGAAGCTTTCTTT. Its protein product is CASSPDSGEAFF.